These 19 T cell receptor beta chains were all obtained from the same sample, sequenced in a study of T cell repertoires in ileal Crohn's disease. Libraries were prepared by immunoSEQ multiplex PCR; TCRdb keeps only in-frame clonotypes and omits some of them. The sample lists over 25,000 clones, just under 80% occurring once. The source material was ileal tissue. The receptors come from an adult with Crohn's disease.

The V call is TRBV20-1, the J call TRBJ2-1; 8 bases are a match to TRBD2. Per the germline V gene, CDR1 is DFQATT and CDR2 is SNEGSKA (reference sequence). V gave up 5 bases and J gave up 10 bases; unmatched junction bases: 4. The CDR3 has 11 residues. The DNA for the CDR3 is TGCAGTGCTGAAGCGGGAGACGAGCAGTTCTTC. Its protein product is CSAEAGDEQFF.

This clone showed up just once. The J gene is TRBJ2-3, the V gene TRBV4-1; D is unresolved. The CDR3 sequence is 15 residues long. Germline V gene lookup returns CDR1 MGHRA and CDR2 YSYEKL. V was shortened by 0 bases and J by 3 bases, with 10 bases between the two germline ends. The CDR3 here is CASSQDGDSTDTQYF. Here the CDR3 DNA reads TGCGCCAGCAGCCAAGATGGTGACTCAACAGATACGCAGTATTTT.

The rearrangement links TRBV7-8 to TRBJ2-7; 10 nucleotides align to TRBD1. Per the germline V gene, CDR1 is SGHVS and CDR2 is FQNEAQ. This CDR3 is built from 16 residues. The junction had 13 bases not matched to a gene; V was cut back by 7 bases and J by 4 bases. The CDR3 DNA follows: TGTGCCAGCACCACGGGACAGGGGACAGGAGGTTACGAGCAGTACTTC. This translates into CASTTGQGTGGYEQYF.

The V gene is TRBV7-3, the J gene TRBJ2-1; D is unclear. CDR1 is SGHTA, CDR2 FQGTGA, per germline. V dropped 0 bases and J dropped 0 bases, with 9 bases sitting between them. This CDR3 spans 16 amino acids. The CDR3 DNA reads as TGTGCCAGCAGCTTAACGGGCGCGAGCTCCTACAATGAGCAGTTCTTC. It specifies CASSLTGASSYNEQFF.

This chain connects TRBV7-2 to TRBJ1-1; possible D gene TRBD1, 6 bases. CDR3 size: 14 residues. Trimming pared 7 bases from V and 0 bases from J, leaving 12 bases between. Germline V gene data show CDR1 as SGHTA and CDR2 as FQGNSA. The DNA of the CDR3 is TGTGCCAGCACCAATTCAGGGGTGAACACTGAAGCTTTCTTT. Translating it yields CASTNSGVNTEAFF.

This clone was observed a few times. This rearrangement joins TRBV7-9 to TRBJ2-1, with 7 bases matching TRBD2. This CDR3 has 13 residues. From germline, CDR1 is SEHNR and CDR2 FQNEAQ (reference sequence). The junction had 1 base not matched to a gene; V was cut back by 2 bases and J by 6 bases. The CDR3 coding sequence is TGTGCCAGCAGCTTACTAGCGGTCAATGAGCAGTTCTTC. Its translation: CASSLLAVNEQFF.

This chain links TRBV18 with TRBJ2-2, with D unresolved. CDR1 and CDR2 from the germline V gene are KGHSH and LQKENI. This CDR3 region has 15 residues. Trimming removed 2 bases from V and 3 bases from J, with 10 bases in between. The CDR3 loop is CASSPVSADTGELFF. The DNA of the CDR3 is TGTGCCAGCTCACCAGTCTCCGCGGACACCGGGGAGCTGTTTTTT.

The chain joins TRBV6-1 to TRBJ2-1, with D tentatively TRBD2 (5 bases). Germline V gene sequence: CDR1 MNHNS, CDR2 SASEGT. Trimming removed 2 bases from V and 3 bases from J, with 11 bases in between. The CDR3 spans 15 residues. As DNA, the CDR3 is TGTGCCAGCAGTGAACGGGTACTAGGCTACAATGAGCAGTTCTTC. It specifies CASSERVLGYNEQFF.

The gene calls are TRBV5-1 and TRBJ1-4; weak D call: TRBD1 (5 bases). V was shortened by 1 base and J by 4 bases, with 8 bases between the two germline ends. Germline CDR1 and CDR2: SGHRS and YFSETQ. The CDR3 length is 14 residues. Written as DNA, the CDR3 is TGCGCCAGCAGCTTGAGGGGATTTAATGAAAAACTGTTTTTT. Amino acids: CASSLRGFNEKLFF.

On this clone: Other DNA sequences in this specimen translate into the identical CDR3. The J gene is TRBJ1-5, the V gene TRBV7-2; possible D gene TRBD1, 6 bases. The CDR3 runs 15 residues. Germline V gives CDR1 SGHTA, CDR2 FQGNSA. V lost 4 bases, J lost 3 bases, and 13 bases lay in between. CDR3 bases: TGTGCCAGCAGCTGGGGACAAAATCTCAATCAGCCCCAGCATTTT. Its protein product is CASSWGQNLNQPQHF.

The V gene is TRBV7-9, the J gene TRBJ1-4; D perhaps matches TRBD1 (6 bases). Germline values: CDR1 SEHNR, CDR2 FQNEAQ (reference sequence). This CDR3 is 16 amino acids long. V lost 4 bases to trimming and J lost 5 bases, with 17 bases between them. The CDR3 here is CASSSVASRGNEKLFF. CDR3 DNA sequence: TGTGCCAGCAGCTCGGTGGCGTCTAGGGGGAATGAAAAACTGTTTTTT.

The chain is built from TRBV6-5 and TRBJ2-7, with 8 bases identical to TRBD1. The CDR3 covers 14 residues. Germline CDR1 reads MNHEY; CDR2 reads SVGAGI. Trimming removed 4 bases from V and 2 bases from J; junction bases left unmatched: 4. The CDR3 bases are TGTGCCAGCAGTTCCCGGGACAGGACCTACGAGCAGTACTTC. The encoded protein is CASSSRDRTYEQYF.

V usage is TRBV29-1 and J usage is TRBJ2-1, with D possibly TRBD2 on 5 matching bases. This CDR3 has 16 amino acids. V was clipped by 1 base and J by 0 bases, with 13 bases between them. The V gene's germline CDR1 is SQVTM and CDR2 ANQGSEA. The CDR3 DNA reads TGCAGCGTTGAAGGTAGCGCTTGGGGCTCCTACAATGAGCAGTTCTTC. It translates to CSVEGSAWGSYNEQFF.

J is TRBJ2-7 and V is TRBV19, with 9 bases identical to TRBD2. Germline loops: CDR1 LNHDA, CDR2 SQIVND (reference sequence). Trimming took 4 bases from V and 0 from J; bases not matched to a gene: 4. The CDR3 has 15 amino acids. The CDR3 bases are TGTGCCAGTAGTACAGCGGGAGGTTTCTCCTACGAGCAGTACTTC. Encoded protein: CASSTAGGFSYEQYF.

The CDR3 region has the DNA TGTGCCAGCAGCCGGGGTAATGAGCAGTTCTTC. Its translation is CASSRGNEQFF. The chain recombines TRBV6-6 with TRBJ2-1; tentative D call: TRBD2 (5 bases). From germline, CDR1 is MNHNY and CDR2 SVGAGI (reference sequence). V lost 6 bases and J 7 bases, leaving 7 bases between the germline ends. The CDR3 has 11 residues.

This clone appeared a single time. This chain connects TRBV11-3 to TRBJ1-5; TRBD1 might be the D (5 bases). The CDR3 spans 15 residues. Germline CDR1 SGHNT, CDR2 YENEEA. V gave up 5 bases and J gave up 6 bases, with 17 bases separating them. CDR3 in amino acids: CASSPGTAGPQPQHF. CDR3 sequence (DNA): TGTGCCAGCAGCCCCGGGACGGCGGGGCCTCAGCCCCAGCATTTT.

In regard to this clone: The identical CDR3 is also encoded by other nucleotide sequences in the sample. V is TRBV7-2 and J is TRBJ2-2; 7 bases are a match to TRBD1. This CDR3 region has 15 residues. In germline, CDR1 is SGHTA, CDR2 FQGNSA. Losses at the gene ends were 2 bases for V and 1 base for J; bases not matched to a gene: 1. CDR3 sequence reads: CASSLRTGNTGELFF. The CDR3 coding sequence is TGTGCCAGCAGCTTACGGACAGGGAACACCGGGGAGCTGTTTTTT.

The rearrangement uses TRBV29-1 and TRBJ1-5; no firm D call. The CDR3 spans 13 residues. V was clipped by 1 base and J by 7 bases, with 11 bases between them. Germline V gene data show CDR1 as SQVTM and CDR2 as ANQGSEA. This chain's CDR3 is CSVEGQLGQPQHF. CDR3 bases: TGCAGCGTTGAAGGGCAGCTAGGACAGCCCCAGCATTTT.

The chain employs TRBV10-3 and TRBJ1-3, with a possible D match to TRBD1 (5 bases). Per germline, CDR1 ENHRY and CDR2 SYGVKD. The germline V and J ends were trimmed by 9 bases and 0 bases, with 12 bases remaining between them. CDR3 length: 14 residues. DNA of the CDR3: TGTGCCATAACGACAGAAGCCTCTGGAAACACCATATATTTT. It is translated as CAITTEASGNTIYF.